The present entry profiles one T cell receptor (beta chain) with its context. What this receptor recognizes is not known. Base qualities are missing; no much larger clone stands one base away. These data belong to a study of blood T cells in healthy people across ages (dated by TCRdb to between 2015 and 2016). At the level of the whole study: In model experiments, template switching captured about one uniquely barcoded TCR beta cDNA molecule for every two T cells. Age-related changes in TCR beta repertoire diversity were measured in the study by deep sequencing normalized with unique cDNA molecular identifiers. Donors were grouped into four age groups: young (average approximately 15 years), middle-aged (around 39), aged (around 56) and long-lived (approximately 81). To avoid experimental bias, donors of different ages were spread randomly across the sequencing lanes. Two additional independent replicas of 1 million unique cDNA reads from the same blood draw were analyzed for two donors (one aged 18 to 30 and one aged 80 or older). General conclusions and limits of the study: Compared with the aged group, more naive CD4+ T cells, fewer expanded clones and increased TCR diversity were shown by the long-lived group, suggesting age selection. Estimates of total diversity based on one million sequenced T cells were considered lower bounds and underestimates. There was a strong correlation between observed TCR beta diversity and the percentage of naive T cells measured by flow cytometry. Bulk unsorted PBMC profiling prevented conclusive comparison of naive and antigen-experienced compartments. Observed TCR beta diversity per million T cells fell roughly linearly with age, and a significant reduction was already apparent by age around 44. The CMV infection status of donors was not known, potentially confounding age-related changes in expanded clonotypes.

The roughly 39 donors, aged roughly 6 to 100 years, were systemically healthy Caucasian individuals from Russia. Each donor gave 8 to 10 milliliters of peripheral blood, drawn into EDTA-treated Vacutainer tubes. Ficoll-Paque density-gradient centrifugation was used to isolate PBMCs, with at least 6.5 million per sample. Total RNA, at least 5 micrograms per sample, was extracted from PBMCs with Trizol reagent. Naive CD45RAhigh/CD27high T cell percentages were measured by flow cytometry on a PBMC aliquot from every donor. V is trimmed back by 1 base and J by 3 bases, and the junction contains 1 base that no gene match accounts for. From its cysteine to its phenylalanine, the CDR3 spans 14 amino acids. Only the CDR3 DNA is retained, 42 bases long and in frame from the first base. From a lookup of the germline V gene, CDR1 and CDR2 are MGHRA and YSYEKL. The library was made by 5' RACE. These reads were obtained on an Illumina HiSeq 2500. A second roughly 6 to 12 cycle PCR used a sample-barcoded 5' primer and a J-beta primer mix. A template-switch 5' adaptor carrying 12 random nucleotides introduced a unique molecular identifier onto each TCR beta cDNA molecule. Each sample yielded at least 2.5 million CDR3-containing paired-end reads. All of the RNA was converted into first-strand cDNA using the Mint cDNA synthesis kit, with a TRBC-specific oligonucleotide serving as the primer. Following uracil-DNA glycosylase treatment, all cDNA underwent a first 18-cycle PCR with the universal primers M1SS and BC2_uni_R. As for the original processing: For normalization, 1 million high-quality reads, each with a distinct molecular identifier, were randomly selected from each sample. Instead of being binned into consensus sequences, reads with shared molecular identifiers were discarded. CDR3 identification, clonotype clustering and error correction used MiTCR with a Q25 quality threshold and the strictest error-elimination algorithm. A nonparametric unseen species model using Euler transformation provided a lower-bound estimate of total TCR beta diversity. TCRdb reanalyzed the raw reads on its own, using fastp at Q25 for trimming and MiXCR for clone calling, and kept in-frame beta chains. Every distinct CDR3 protein forms one entry, paired with its most common genes and DNA. None of the V and J calls come from the authors' own analysis; TCRdb made them. This sample is represented by approximately 820,000 distinct CDR3 sequences; more than 40% of them were singletons. The ten largest make up roughly 19% of the sample.

Sequencing used blood. The chain employs TRBV4-1 and TRBJ2-7, with 9 bases in between that match TRBD1. The sequence came from a man aged 55 to 70 in good health. The CDR3 region reads CASSQAGQGYEQYF. The nucleotides read TGCGCCAGCAGCCAAGCGGGACAGGGCTACGAGCAGTACTTC.